These 30 T cell receptor beta chains came from one sample sequenced in a study of cytomegalovirus exposure and HLA in healthy donors. It was with 60 Vbeta and 13 Jbeta primers that the PCR ran. Profiled with immunoSEQ multiplex PCR; TCRdb holds only in-frame clones, not every one. The sample holds about 160,000 clones, approximately 75% seen once. Sequenced input: PBMCs. These receptor sequences come from a man younger than 40 in good health and CMV-seropositive.

This chain joins TRBV7-3 and TRBJ1-1, with D perhaps TRBD1 (6 bases). Germline loops: CDR1 SGHTA, CDR2 FQGTGA. Trimming stripped 6 bases from V and 5 bases from J, with 13 bases between. There are 13 residues in the CDR3. CDR3 nucleotide sequence: TGTGCCAGCAGTAACTACAGGGATACTGAAGCTTTCTTT. Amino acid sequence: CASSNYRDTEAFF.

CDR3 bases: TGTGCCAGCTCTACCCGTCGAGCGGGGGAAAAAGAGACCCAGTACTTC. This codes for CASSTRRAGEKETQYF. The chain combines TRBV18 with TRBJ2-5, with 8 bases identical to TRBD2. Looked up from germline, CDR1 is KGHSH and CDR2 is LQKENI. This CDR3 region has 16 residues. V was pared by 6 bases and J by 3 bases, with 12 bases of the junction left unmatched.

The chain is built from TRBV7-9 and TRBJ2-3, with D possibly TRBD1 on 5 matching bases. This CDR3 is 14 amino acids long. Germline V gene data show CDR1 as SEHNR and CDR2 as FQNEAQ (reference sequence). The ends were cut back, 0 bases at V and 7 bases at J, with 11 bases in the middle. In nucleotides, the CDR3 is TGTGCCAGCAGCTTAGCGTTGGACACTAATACGCAGTATTTT. Its translation: CASSLALDTNTQYF.

This chain links TRBV18 with TRBJ1-6; no clear D. Germline loops: CDR1 KGHSH, CDR2 LQKENI. V was shortened by 0 bases and J by 2 bases, with 8 bases between the two germline ends. This CDR3 region has 16 residues. In DNA, the CDR3 is TGTGCCAGCTCACCACCGGGAGTAACCTATAATTCACCCCTCCACTTT. It translates to CASSPPGVTYNSPLHF.

The J gene is TRBJ1-2, the V gene TRBV6-5, with 7 bases fitting TRBD1. Germline V lookup: CDR1 MNHEY, CDR2 SVGAGI. V lost 5 bases, J lost 6 bases, and 6 bases stayed unmatched. This CDR3 is 13 amino acids long. The CDR3 here is CASSARQGNGYTF. The DNA for the CDR3 is TGTGCCAGCAGTGCCCGACAGGGTAATGGCTACACCTTC.

The sample holds a few counts of this clone. V gene TRBV5-1 combines with J gene TRBJ2-3; a possible D gene is TRBD2 (6 bases). V was shortened by 0 bases and J by 0 bases, with 11 bases between the two germline ends. The CDR3 spans 16 residues. Germline CDR1 SGHRS, CDR2 YFSETQ. The CDR3 DNA reads as TGCGCCAGCAGCTTGGGGGGCGGGGAGAGCACAGATACGCAGTATTTT. This encodes CASSLGGGESTDTQYF.

The chain links TRBV5-6 to TRBJ2-7; D is uncertain. The CDR3 is 14 amino acids. The ends were cut back, 4 bases at V and 0 bases at J, with 11 bases in the middle. Germline loops: CDR1 SGHDT, CDR2 YYEEEE. CDR3 sequence reads: CASSLGLSSYEQYF. CDR3 nucleotides: TGTGCCAGCAGCCTCGGGTTAAGCTCCTACGAGCAGTACTTC.

V gene TRBV29-1 combines with J gene TRBJ2-5; TRBD2 might be the D (6 bases). The end of the DNA fits TRBJ2-7 better, so the J call may be wrong. The CDR3 has 16 amino acids. CDR1 is SQVTM and CDR2 is ANQGSEA in the germline V gene. CDR3 sequence (DNA): TGCAGCCCCGGCGCTGGGTTGGCGGGGAGTCACTACGAGCAGTACTTC. It is translated as CSPGAGLAGSHYEQYF.

The chain couples TRBV4-1 to TRBJ2-7; 9 positions match TRBD1. CDR3 size: 15 residues. Germline values: CDR1 MGHRA, CDR2 YSYEKL. The V segment lost 4 bases and the J segment 1 base; nucleotides outside the gene matches: 5. This chain's CDR3 is CASSLEGQGSYEQYF. The CDR3 region has the DNA TGCGCCAGCAGCCTAGAGGGACAGGGTTCCTACGAGCAGTACTTC.

There are a few counts of this clone. The chain joins TRBV5-1 to TRBJ2-5; perhaps TRBD2 as D (6 bases). The V and J ends lost 2 bases and 4 bases respectively, with 18 bases between them. Germline V gene data show CDR1 as SGHRS and CDR2 as YFSETQ. The CDR3 consists of 16 residues. In DNA, the CDR3 is TGCGCCAGCAGCTTCGGCGGGGCACTAGGAGGAGAGACCCAGTACTTC. Translating it yields CASSFGGALGGETQYF.

V and J are TRBV7-9 and TRBJ1-2, with unresolved D. The CDR3 consists of 13 residues. Trimming removed 1 base at V and 10 bases at J, with 13 bases between. The germline V gene has CDR1 SEHNR and CDR2 FQNEAQ (reference sequence). The CDR3: CASSLVTEQSYTF. The CDR3, as DNA: TGTGCCAGCAGCTTAGTCACAGAACAGTCCTACACCTTC. Full variable domain (outside the CDR3, taken from reference TRBV7-9 and TRBJ1-2): DTGVSQNPRHKITKRGQNVTFRCDPISEHNRLYWYRQTLGQGPEFLTYFQNEAQLEKSRLLSDRFSAERPKGSFSTLEIQRTEQGDSAMYLCASSLVTEQSYTFGSGTRLTVV.

This clone occurred once. The chain has TRBV5-6 and TRBJ1-5; 7 nucleotides match TRBD1. Looked up from germline, CDR1 is SGHDT and CDR2 is YYEEEE. The CDR3 loop spans 16 amino acids. V lost 1 base to trimming and J lost 9 bases; unmatched junction nucleotides: 13. This CDR3 is CASSLHSPGGSRPQHF. CDR3 sequence (DNA): TGTGCCAGCAGCTTGCACTCGCCAGGGGGGTCTAGGCCCCAGCATTTT.

The chain employs TRBV6-5 and TRBJ2-2; 10 positions match TRBD1. The CDR3 has 15 amino acids. With 6 bases clipped from V and 5 bases from J, the junction kept 6 bases outside the gene matches. The germline gives CDR1 MNHEY, CDR2 SVGAGI. For the CDR3, the DNA is TGTGCCAGCAGGACGGGACAGGGGCGTACCGGGGAGCTGTTTTTT. It translates to CASRTGQGRTGELFF.

The chain carries TRBV5-1 and TRBJ2-1, with D maybe TRBD1 (6 bases). The germline V gene has CDR1 SGHRS and CDR2 YFSETQ. CDR3 length: 14 residues. V was clipped by 4 bases and J by 4 bases, with 12 bases between them. The CDR3 reads CASSQGTLYNEQFF. The DNA of the CDR3 is TGCGCCAGCAGCCAGGGGACATTGTACAATGAGCAGTTCTTC.

The chain carries TRBV19 and TRBJ2-7; a possible D gene is TRBD2 (7 bases). This CDR3 is 10 amino acids long. CDR1 LNHDA and CDR2 SQIVND come from the germline V gene (reference sequence). Here the CDR3 DNA reads TGTGAGGGGGGGCCCCACGAGCAGTACTTC. It is translated as CEGGPHEQYF.

The chain has TRBV9 and TRBJ2-7, with D possibly matching TRBD1 (5 bases). Trimming took off 3 bases at V and 2 bases at J, with 12 bases between the two ends. The CDR3 sequence is 14 residues long. CDR1 SGDLS and CDR2 YYNGEE come from the germline V gene. CDR3 sequence (DNA): TGTGCCAGCAGCGCCGCACAGGTTACCTACGAGCAGTACTTC. Its protein product is CASSAAQVTYEQYF.

This clone was recorded only once. The chain couples TRBV28 to TRBJ2-3; D ambiguous. The CDR3 has 14 residues. Germline V CDR1 and CDR2: MDHEN, SYDVKM. The V gene lost 5 bases and the J gene lost 6 bases, with 15 bases spanning the gap. CDR3 region: CASSNFSLADTQYF. For the CDR3, the DNA is TGTGCCAGCAGTAATTTTTCTTTGGCTGATACGCAGTATTTT.

The V call is TRBV4-1, the J call TRBJ2-7, with TRBD1 as a possible D gene (7 bases). The CDR3 loop spans 15 amino acids. Germline assignment: CDR1 MGHRA and CDR2 YSYEKL. Trimming removed 5 bases at V and 6 bases at J, with 20 bases between. In DNA, the CDR3 is TGCGCCAGCAGCGTCCTTACCACCCAGGGGGGCGAGCAGTACTTC. This encodes CASSVLTTQGGEQYF.

CDR3 bases: TGTGCCAGCAGTTGGGTAGGGGGCGGTCAGCCCCAGCATTTT. Translating gives CASSWVGGGQPQHF. The chain combines TRBV6-5 with TRBJ1-5, with TRBD1 matching 7 bases. Germline lookup yields CDR1 MNHEY and CDR2 SVGAGI. The CDR3 runs to 14 residues. The V segment lost 4 bases and the J segment 6 bases; nucleotides outside the gene matches: 6.

The V gene is TRBV7-9, the J gene TRBJ1-1, with unresolved D. V lost 1 base and J lost 11, with 17 bases in between. The CDR3 is 14 residues long. CDR1 and CDR2 (germline): SEHNR, FQNEAQ (reference sequence). The CDR3 sequence is CASSLVGESQSAFF. The CDR3 nucleotides read TGTGCCAGCAGCTTAGTAGGAGAGTCCCAGTCGGCTTTCTTT.

This chain links TRBV5-1 with TRBJ2-7; 8 bases are a match to TRBD1. After removal of 8 bases from V and 5 bases from J, the junction contained 9 bases not matched to a gene. Looked up from germline, CDR1 is SGHRS and CDR2 is YFSETQ. The CDR3 has 13 amino acids. The CDR3 sequence is CARKDRGRDEQYF. CDR3 coding DNA: TGCGCCAGGAAAGACAGGGGTCGGGACGAGCAGTACTTC.

This chain connects TRBV6-6 to TRBJ2-7; 13 positions agree with TRBD2. CDR1 and CDR2 (germline): MNHNY, SVGAGI (reference sequence). CDR3 size: 13 residues. The ends lost 11 bases at V and 3 bases at J; junction bases unmatched: 4. CDR3 loop: CAARLAGGYEQYF. The CDR3 coding sequence is TGTGCCGCGAGACTAGCGGGGGGCTACGAGCAGTACTTC.

This chain links TRBV27 with TRBJ2-2; 12 nucleotides agree with TRBD2. Germline CDR1 and CDR2: MNHEY and SMNVEV (reference sequence). The V gene end was trimmed by 1 base and the J gene end by 6 bases; junction bases not matched to a gene: 6. The CDR3 extends over 17 amino acids. CDR3 region: CASSLYALAGGAGELFF. The DNA of the CDR3 is TGTGCCAGCAGTTTATATGCCCTAGCGGGGGGGGCCGGGGAGCTGTTTTTT.

The chain joins TRBV5-1 to TRBJ1-1, with 7 bases fitting TRBD1. This CDR3 has 14 amino acids. Germline trimming cut 1 base from V and 3 bases from J; bases unmatched to any gene: 3. From germline, CDR1 is SGHRS and CDR2 YFSETQ. CDR3 in amino acids: CASSLKQGYTEAFF. CDR3 DNA: TGCGCCAGCAGCTTGAAACAGGGGTACACTGAAGCTTTCTTT.

CDR3 region: CASRLGQATWPQHF. In DNA form, the CDR3 reads TGTGCCAGCAGACTGGGACAGGCCACCTGGCCCCAGCATTTT. The chain carries TRBV28 and TRBJ1-5; 8 bases agree with TRBD1. This CDR3 is 14 amino acids long. V shed 6 bases and J 9 bases; nucleotides not matched to a gene: 10. Germline values: CDR1 MDHEN, CDR2 SYDVKM.

The chain joins TRBV27 to TRBJ2-7; 9 bases line up with TRBD1. This CDR3 comprises 12 residues. Unmatched junction bases numbered 2, after V lost 6 bases and J lost 5 bases. Germline assignment: CDR1 MNHEY and CDR2 SMNVEV (reference sequence). Written as DNA, the CDR3 is TGTGCCAGCAGGACAGGGGGGAACGAGCAGTACTTC. This encodes CASRTGGNEQYF.

The CDR3 reads CASSLRVTDTQYF. For the CDR3, the DNA is TGTGCCAGCAGCCTCAGGGTCACAGATACGCAGTATTTT. The chain employs TRBV5-6 and TRBJ2-3, with a possible D match to TRBD1 (5 bases). Germline-derived CDR1 and CDR2 are SGHDT and YYEEEE. Trimming pared 4 bases from V and 2 bases from J, leaving 8 bases between. CDR3 length: 13 amino acids.

This clone was observed a few times. This chain joins TRBV6-5 and TRBJ1-1; no reliable D call. Germline V gene data show CDR1 as MNHEY and CDR2 as SVGAGI. This CDR3 region has 12 residues. V lost 8 bases and J lost 1, with 8 bases in between. CDR3 DNA sequence: TGTGCCAGCGGAGTGAGGAACACTGAAGCTTTCTTT. Translating it yields CASGVRNTEAFF.

This sequence joins TRBV30 and TRBJ2-7; 11 positions agree with TRBD2. CDR1 is GTSNPN and CDR2 is SVGIG in the germline V gene (reference sequence). Trimming removed 8 bases from V and 7 bases from J; junction bases left unmatched: 16. This CDR3 contains 15 residues. CDR3 DNA sequence: TGTGCCCTGACTAGCGGGGCCCACCCGCTCGGGGAGCAGTACTTC. It yields the protein CALTSGAHPLGEQYF.

This chain connects TRBV7-2 to TRBJ2-1, with 10 nucleotides matching TRBD2. J lost 6 bases, V lost 2 bases, and 4 bases had no gene match. Germline CDR1 and CDR2: SGHTA and FQGNSA. The CDR3 has 15 residues. The chain's CDR3 is CASSLSGLASNEQFF. The CDR3 DNA sequence: TGTGCCAGCAGCTTATCGGGACTAGCGTCCAATGAGCAGTTCTTC.